A single sample gave rise to the 24 T cell receptor beta chains below, sequenced in a study of blood T cell repertoires in COVID-19. Here immunoSEQ multiplex PCR was the method, and the copy in TCRdb shows in-frame clones only, minus some. The top ten hold about 18% of the sample, which has approximately 130,000 clones, under 85% seen once. Source material: PBMCs or T cells enriched from blood (not recorded which). Source of these receptors: a man aged 25-40 years who had recovered from COVID-19.

The chain couples TRBV9 to TRBJ1-2; TRBD1 matches at 9 bases. Germline CDR1 SGDLS, CDR2 YYNGEE. CDR3 length equals 15 residues. V was pared by 2 bases and J by 5 bases, with 7 bases of the junction left unmatched. CDR3 coding DNA: TGTGCCAGCAGCGTTTCCGGGACAGGGAGTTATGGCTACACCTTC. Amino acids: CASSVSGTGSYGYTF.

This clone came up once. This chain joins TRBV21-1 and TRBJ2-7; the DNA was not compared with TRBD1, the D call given in the table. TRBV21-1 is a pseudogene. The CDR3 runs 16 residues. CDR3 nucleotide sequence: TGTGCCAGCAGCAAAGAATCTTGGGACAGCTCCTACGAGCAGTACGTC. Amino acids: CASSKESWDSSYEQYV.

The chain carries TRBV18 and TRBJ1-2; TRBD1 might be the D (6 bases). This CDR3 contains 16 residues. V lost 4 bases, J lost 2 bases, and 17 bases lay in between. CDR1 is KGHSH and CDR2 is LQKENI in the germline V gene. CDR3 coding DNA: TGTGCCAGCTCACACTCATCAGGGGCTGACAACTATGGCTACACCTTC. It codes for CASSHSSGADNYGYTF. The whole variable domain, filled in from reference TRBV18 and TRBJ1-2, reads NAGVMQNPRHLVRRRGQEARLRCSPMKGHSHVYWYRQLPEEGLKFMVYLQKENIIDESGMPKERFSAEFPKEGPSILRIQQVVRGDSAAYFCASSHSSGADNYGYTFGSGTRLTVV.

This clone appeared once. The rearrangement uses TRBV5-6 and TRBJ2-7; TRBD1 might be the D (6 bases). The V gene's germline CDR1 is SGHDT and CDR2 YYEEEE. With 4 bases removed from V and 2 bases from J, the gap between germline ends came to 13 bases. The CDR3 extends over 14 amino acids. The CDR3 nucleotides are TGTGCCAGCAGCCTCCGGGACAAGACCTACGAGCAGTACTTC. Translation: CASSLRDKTYEQYF.

The chain employs TRBV6-6 and TRBJ1-5; tentatively, D is TRBD1 (5 bases). This CDR3 is built from 15 residues. Germline V gene sequence: CDR1 MNHNY, CDR2 SVGAGI (reference sequence). The V gene lost 7 bases and the J gene lost 4 bases, with 17 bases spanning the gap. The CDR3 nucleotides read TGTGCCAGCAAGTTTGCGGGGGTCTGGAATCAGCCCCAGCATTTT. This translates into CASKFAGVWNQPQHF.

The chain combines TRBV3-1 (or the pseudogene TRBV3-2) with TRBJ2-3; TRBD2 matches at 7 bases. From germline, CDR1 is LGHDT and CDR2 YNNKEL (reference sequence). V lost 1 base, J lost 6 bases, and 10 bases stayed unmatched. CDR3 size: 16 residues. The CDR3 sequence: CASSQAGRGKRDTQYF. For the CDR3, the DNA is TGTGCCAGCAGCCAAGCGGGGCGGGGGAAGCGGGATACGCAGTATTTT.

The chain carries TRBV19 and TRBJ1-5, with a possible D match to TRBD1 (5 bases). V gave up 2 bases and J gave up 0 bases, with 8 bases separating them. The CDR3 contains 15 residues. Germline assignment: CDR1 LNHDA and CDR2 SQIVND (reference sequence). The CDR3 loop is CASSIYGASNQPQHF. For the CDR3, the DNA is TGTGCCAGTAGTATATATGGGGCTAGCAATCAGCCCCAGCATTTT.

This clone was recorded a few times. The V gene is TRBV6-5, the J gene TRBJ1-6, with D tentatively TRBD1 (5 bases). V dropped 9 bases and J dropped 7 bases, with 10 bases sitting between them. Germline-derived CDR1 and CDR2 are MNHEY and SVGAGI. The CDR3 runs 12 residues. DNA for the CDR3: TGTGCCAGTGGGGGAGGGAATTCACCCCTCCACTTT. Translating it yields CASGGGNSPLHF.

This clone was observed a single time. The rearrangement uses TRBV5-1 and TRBJ2-7; 7 nucleotides agree with TRBD1. The CDR3 has 14 residues. J gave up 0 bases and V 1 base, and 1 base lay outside the gene matches. Per germline, CDR1 SGHRS and CDR2 YFSETQ. The CDR3 DNA sequence: TGCGCCAGCAGCTTGCAGGGGGTCTCCTACGAGCAGTACTTC. The encoded protein is CASSLQGVSYEQYF.

The chain combines TRBV9 with TRBJ2-1, with 9 positions matching TRBD2. CDR1 SGDLS and CDR2 YYNGEE come from the germline V gene. J was trimmed by 8 bases and V by 2 bases; bases with no gene match: 8. This CDR3 contains 15 residues. For the CDR3, the DNA is TGTGCCAGCAGCGTGTCCAGCGGGGGGCCCCATGAGCAGTTCTTC. Encoded protein: CASSVSSGGPHEQFF.

This chain uses TRBV2 with TRBJ2-3; 9 bases map to TRBD1. Germline trimming cut 6 bases from V and 3 bases from J; bases unmatched to any gene: 4. The CDR3 is 14 amino acids. The germline CDR1 and CDR2 sequences are SNHLY and FYNNEI. The CDR3 protein is CASRDDRGTDTQYF. The DNA for the CDR3 is TGTGCCAGCAGAGACGACAGGGGGACAGATACGCAGTATTTT.

This chain connects TRBV5-1 to TRBJ1-5, with D possibly TRBD1 on 6 matching bases. V dropped 2 bases and J dropped 6 bases, with 9 bases sitting between them. CDR3 length: 13 residues. Germline lookup yields CDR1 SGHRS and CDR2 YFSETQ. The CDR3, as DNA: TGCGCCAGCAGCTTTACAGGGAGTCAGCCCCAGCATTTT. The encoded protein is CASSFTGSQPQHF.

J is TRBJ1-1 and V is TRBV29-1; D is undetermined. Germline V gene sequence: CDR1 SQVTM, CDR2 ANQGSEA. This CDR3 has 13 residues. Trimming took 8 bases from V and 1 from J, leaving 14 bases between them. CDR3 sequence (DNA): TGCAGCTCCCGAGCGCAGACGAACACTGAAGCTTTCTTT. This sequence encodes CSSRAQTNTEAFF.

The chain uses TRBV6-4 and TRBJ2-2, with D possibly TRBD1 on 6 matching bases. The CDR3 is 13 residues long. Deletions cut 2 bases from V and 5 bases from J, with 6 bases between. From germline, CDR1 is MRHNA and CDR2 SNTAGT. The CDR3 spells CASSDQGTGELFF. CDR3 in DNA: TGTGCCAGCAGTGACCAGGGGACCGGGGAGCTGTTTTTT.

Concerning this clone: Relative to the germline gene, one junction end is altered; a read error may explain this. This rearrangement joins TRBV5-3 to TRBJ1-1; no firm D call. TRBV5-3 carries the ORF label, with uncertain function. CDR3 length equals 14 residues. The CDR3 DNA reads TGTGTCAGAAGCTTGGGGTACCGGGACACTGAAGCTTTCTTT. Translated, it gives CVRSLGYRDTEAFF.

The V and J genes are TRBV7-6 and TRBJ2-2; 11 bases map to TRBD2. The CDR3 loop spans 18 amino acids. Germline V lookup: CDR1 SGHVS, CDR2 FNYEAQ. The V and J ends lost 5 bases and 6 bases, in that order; junction bases with no gene match: 14. The CDR3 is CASSLRTSGPPVAGELFF. CDR3 coding DNA: TGTGCCAGCAGCCTCCGGACTAGCGGGCCGCCGGTCGCCGGGGAGCTGTTTTTT. The whole variable domain, remainder taken from reference TRBV7-6 and TRBJ2-2, is GAGVSQSPRYKVTKRGQDVALRCDPISGHVSLYWYRQALGQGPEFLTYFNYEAQQDKSGLPNDRFSAERPEGSISTLTIQRTEQRDSAMYRCASSLRTSGPPVAGELFFGEGSRLTVL.

This clone was detected only once. The rearrangement joins TRBV11-2 to TRBJ1-3; TRBD1 matches at 7 bases. Germline assignment: CDR1 SGHAT and CDR2 FQNNGV. There are 15 residues in the CDR3. V was pared by 2 bases and J by 3 bases, with 4 bases of the junction left unmatched. The DNA of the CDR3 is TGTGCCAGCAGCTTACAGGGGGGCTTTGGAAACACCATATATTTT. Residues: CASSLQGGFGNTIYF. The full variable domain, its missing parts supplied by reference TRBV11-2 and TRBJ1-3, is EAGVAQSPRYKIIEKRQSVAFWCNPISGHATLYWYQQILGQGPKLLIQFQNNGVVDDSQLPKDRFSAERLKGVDSTLKIQPAKLEDSAVYLCASSLQGGFGNTIYFGEGSWLTVV.

V usage is TRBV25-1 and J usage is TRBJ1-5; TRBD1 matches at 7 bases. The CDR3 covers 15 residues. CDR1 is MGHDK, CDR2 SYGVNS, per germline. Losses at the gene ends were 6 bases for V and 5 bases for J; bases not matched to a gene: 10. The CDR3 DNA follows: TGTGCCAGCAGACCGACAGGGCCGGGGGATCAGCCCCAGCATTTT. It specifies CASRPTGPGDQPQHF.

V and J are TRBV7-9 and TRBJ1-2; no clear D gene. The germline gives CDR1 SEHNR, CDR2 FQNEAQ (reference sequence). Trimming cost V 5 bases and J 8 bases, with 15 bases left between them. This CDR3 comprises 13 residues. The CDR3 nucleotides are TGTGCCAGCAGCAGGGAGGGAGTGGAGGGCTACACCTTC. Protein: CASSREGVEGYTF.

With respect to this clone: The sample contains more than one DNA sequence encoding this CDR3. The V and J genes are TRBV18 and TRBJ1-5; 11 bases match TRBD1. Germline-derived CDR1 and CDR2 are KGHSH and LQKENI. V lost 6 bases, J lost 6 bases, and 4 bases stayed unmatched. The CDR3 runs 14 residues. As DNA, the CDR3 is TGTGCCAGCTCCCCGGGACAGGGGGTTCAGCCCCAGCATTTT. As protein: CASSPGQGVQPQHF.

CDR3 DNA sequence: TGTGCCACGAAAAACAGGGGCGAGAATGGCTACACCTTC. This encodes CATKNRGENGYTF. V usage is TRBV19 and J usage is TRBJ1-2; TRBD1 agrees at 7 bases. Germline loops: CDR1 LNHDA, CDR2 SQIVND (reference sequence). V lost 10 bases to trimming and J lost 6 bases; unmatched junction nucleotides: 11. This CDR3 has 13 residues.

The chain recombines TRBV28 with TRBJ2-1; 14 bases fit TRBD2. This CDR3 spans 20 amino acids. Germline V lookup: CDR1 MDHEN, CDR2 SYDVKM. V trimming: 5 bases; J trimming: 3 bases; junction bases outside the gene matches: 15. Here the CDR3 reads CASSPWTSGRTQVSYNEQFF. For the CDR3, the DNA is TGTGCCAGCAGTCCCTGGACTAGCGGGAGGACCCAGGTTAGCTACAATGAGCAGTTCTTC. Complete variable domain (other parts from reference TRBV28 and TRBJ2-1): DVKVTQSSRYLVKRTGEKVFLECVQDMDHENMFWYRQDPGLGLRLIYFSYDVKMKEKGDIPEGYSVSREKKERFSLILESASTNQTSMYLCASSPWTSGRTQVSYNEQFFGPGTRLTVL.

The rearrangement links TRBV18 to TRBJ1-1, with no clear D. Per the germline V gene, CDR1 is KGHSH and CDR2 is LQKENI. V was trimmed by 6 bases and J by 5 bases, leaving 13 bases between them. The CDR3 runs 13 residues. CDR3 residues: CASSQAGNTEAFF. DNA for the CDR3: TGTGCCAGCTCGCAAGCGGGTAATACTGAAGCTTTCTTT.

The V call is TRBV19, the J call TRBJ2-5, with 10 bases matching TRBD2. V trimming: 3 bases; J trimming: 4 bases; junction bases outside the gene matches: 2. Germline values: CDR1 LNHDA, CDR2 SQIVND (reference sequence). CDR3 size: 14 residues. In DNA form, the CDR3 reads TGTGCCAGTAGTATTCTAGCGGGAGTAGAGACCCAGTACTTC. Translated: CASSILAGVETQYF.